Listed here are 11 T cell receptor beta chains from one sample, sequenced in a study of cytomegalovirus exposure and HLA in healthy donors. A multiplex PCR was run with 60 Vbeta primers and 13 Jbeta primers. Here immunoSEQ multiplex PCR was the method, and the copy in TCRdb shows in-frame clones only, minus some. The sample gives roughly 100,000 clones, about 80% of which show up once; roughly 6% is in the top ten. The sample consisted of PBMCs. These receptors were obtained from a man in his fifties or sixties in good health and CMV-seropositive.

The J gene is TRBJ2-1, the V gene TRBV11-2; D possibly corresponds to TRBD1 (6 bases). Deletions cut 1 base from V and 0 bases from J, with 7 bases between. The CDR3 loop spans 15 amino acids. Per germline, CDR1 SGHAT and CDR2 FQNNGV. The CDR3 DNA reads TGTGCCAGCAGCTTAGGGACAGTCTCCTACAATGAGCAGTTCTTC. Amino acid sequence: CASSLGTVSYNEQFF.

CDR3 bases: TGTGCCAGCACCAAAGGGGGGGGAGGGGAGCTGTTTTTT. Protein: CASTKGGGGELFF. V is TRBV2 and J is TRBJ2-2; D perhaps matches TRBD2 (7 bases). The ends were cut back, 7 bases at V and 8 bases at J, with 14 bases in the middle. Germline CDR1 SNHLY, CDR2 FYNNEI. The CDR3 is 13 residues long.

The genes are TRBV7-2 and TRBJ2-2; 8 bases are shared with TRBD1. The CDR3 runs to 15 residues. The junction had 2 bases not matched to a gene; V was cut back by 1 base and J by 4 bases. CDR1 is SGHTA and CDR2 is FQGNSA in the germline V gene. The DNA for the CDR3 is TGTGCCAGCAGCTTAGGACAGGGGCGCACCGGGGAGCTGTTTTTT. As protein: CASSLGQGRTGELFF.

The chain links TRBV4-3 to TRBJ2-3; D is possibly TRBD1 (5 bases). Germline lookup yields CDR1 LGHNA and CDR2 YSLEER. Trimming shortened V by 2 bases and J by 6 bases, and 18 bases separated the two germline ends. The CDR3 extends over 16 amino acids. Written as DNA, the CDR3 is TGCGCCAGCAGCCAACTCCCCGAAGGGGCTAGGGATACGCAGTATTTT. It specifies CASSQLPEGARDTQYF.

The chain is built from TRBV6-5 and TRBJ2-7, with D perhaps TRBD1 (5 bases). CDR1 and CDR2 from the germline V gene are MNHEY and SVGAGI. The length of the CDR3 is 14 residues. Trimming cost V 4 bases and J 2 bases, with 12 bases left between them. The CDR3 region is CASSSMTEPYEQYF. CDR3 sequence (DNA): TGTGCCAGCAGTTCCATGACAGAGCCCTACGAGCAGTACTTC.

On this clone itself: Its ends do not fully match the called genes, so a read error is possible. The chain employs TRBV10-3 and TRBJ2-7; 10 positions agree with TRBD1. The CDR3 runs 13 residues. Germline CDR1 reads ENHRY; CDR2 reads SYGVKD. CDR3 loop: CAIKGQGSYEQHF. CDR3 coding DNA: TGTGCCATCAAGGGACAGGGGTCCTACGAGCAGCACTTC.

The CDR3 loop reads CASSLPGLDEQYF. The CDR3 DNA reads as TGTGCCAGCAGCTTGCCAGGGTTGGACGAGCAGTACTTC. The chain combines TRBV5-4 with TRBJ2-7, with D perhaps matching TRBD1 (5 bases). CDR3 size: 13 residues. V was shortened by 1 base and J by 5 bases, with 10 bases between the two germline ends. CDR1 SGHNT and CDR2 YYREEE come from the germline V gene (reference sequence).

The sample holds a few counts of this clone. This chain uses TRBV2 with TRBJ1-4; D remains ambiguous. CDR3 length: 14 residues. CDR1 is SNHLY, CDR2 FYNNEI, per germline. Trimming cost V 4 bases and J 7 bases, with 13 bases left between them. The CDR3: CASSVSQISEKLFF. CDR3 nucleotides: TGTGCCAGCAGTGTTTCGCAGATATCTGAAAAACTGTTTTTT. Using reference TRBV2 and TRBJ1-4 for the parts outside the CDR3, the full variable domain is EPEVTQTPSHQVTQMGQEVILRCVPISNHLYFYWYRQILGQKVEFLVSFYNNEISEKSEIFDDQFSVERPDGSNFTLKIRSTKLEDSAMYFCASSVSQISEKLFFGSGTQLSVL.

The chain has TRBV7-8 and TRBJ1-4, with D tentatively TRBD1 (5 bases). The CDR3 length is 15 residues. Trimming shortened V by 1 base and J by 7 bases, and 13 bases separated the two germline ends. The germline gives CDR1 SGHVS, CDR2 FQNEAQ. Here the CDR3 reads CASSLVGRASEKLFF. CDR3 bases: TGTGCCAGCAGCTTAGTGGGCAGGGCGAGTGAAAAACTGTTTTTT.

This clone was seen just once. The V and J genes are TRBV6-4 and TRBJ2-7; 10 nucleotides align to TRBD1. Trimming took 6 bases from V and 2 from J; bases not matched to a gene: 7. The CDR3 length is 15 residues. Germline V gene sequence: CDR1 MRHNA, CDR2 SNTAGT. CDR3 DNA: TGTGCCAGCAGCCCCGGGGGGACAGGGGCCTACGAGCAGTACTTC. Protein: CASSPGGTGAYEQYF.

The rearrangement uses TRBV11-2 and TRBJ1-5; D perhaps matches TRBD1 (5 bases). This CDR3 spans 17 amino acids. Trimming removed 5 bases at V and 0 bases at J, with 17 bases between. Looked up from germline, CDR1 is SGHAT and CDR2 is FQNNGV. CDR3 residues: CASSPSGVGGSNQPQHF. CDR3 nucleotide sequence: TGTGCCAGCAGCCCGTCGGGGGTCGGGGGTAGCAATCAGCCCCAGCATTTT.